This T cell receptor beta chain appears in the sequencing data of a study of shared clonotypes between healthy human individuals. Study details: Contributing individuals were two females and a few males aged 18 to 49.

Study findings and constraints: For naive CD4 cells, 4.5% to 6.5% of clonotypes were shared across a few donors. Generation of non-shared clonotypes was less probable than generation of clonotypes shared by all four donors.

Clones were sequenced by immunoSEQ multiplex PCR, and TCRdb holds only the in-frame ones, with some missing. The table lists roughly 550,000 clones, roughly 96% of them singletons. CD45RO-negative cells were positively selected for CCR7, leaving out terminally differentiated effector memory CD45RA+ cells. This CDR3 is 17 amino acids long. V was clipped by 2 bases and J by 4 bases, with 19 bases between them. CDR1 and CDR2 from the germline V gene are SGDLS and YYNGEE. As regards this clone: Its antigen remains unknown.

Sequenced: naive CD8+ T cells sorted from blood. This receptor was obtained from a young woman in good health. The gene calls are TRBV9 and TRBJ2-1; D might be TRBD2 (6 bases). CDR3 DNA sequence: TGTGCCAGCAGCGTCGAGGGACTCCCTAATATATACAATGAGCAGTTCTTC. Its translation: CASSVEGLPNIYNEQFF.